The next 26 T cell receptor beta chains were all read from a single sample in a study of shared clonotypes between healthy human individuals. Generated by immunoSEQ multiplex PCR, the TCRdb table keeps only in-frame clones and is missing some. The sample shows roughly 300,000 clones, less than 85% of them seen only once. Sequencing input: memory CD4+ T cells sorted from blood. Subset specified: CD45RA-negative fraction. Receptor source: a man aged 30-40 years in good health.

This chain joins TRBV11-2 and TRBJ2-2; 7 bases map to TRBD1. CDR1 is SGHAT and CDR2 is FQNNGV in the germline V gene. The CDR3 is 15 residues long. Unmatched junction bases numbered 5, after V lost 1 base and J lost 6 bases. The CDR3 is CASSLANRGAGELFF. As DNA, the CDR3 is TGTGCCAGCAGCTTAGCGAACAGGGGTGCCGGGGAGCTGTTTTTT.

The chain employs TRBV7-2 and TRBJ1-6, with D unresolved. The V and J ends lost 5 bases and 7 bases respectively, with 9 bases between them. The CDR3 consists of 13 residues. Germline CDR1 is SGHTA and CDR2 is FQGNSA. CDR3 DNA: TGTGCCAGCAGCCGCAAGGAGAATTCACCCCTCCACTTT. Residues: CASSRKENSPLHF.

The chain links TRBV28 to TRBJ2-7; D remains unclear. Germline CDR1 MDHEN, CDR2 SYDVKM. V dropped 3 bases and J dropped 5 bases, with 11 bases sitting between them. The CDR3 has 13 residues. Written as DNA, the CDR3 is TGTGCCAGCAGTTTTCCCGACCGCGACGAGCAGTACTTC. Protein sequence: CASSFPDRDEQYF.

CDR3 sequence (DNA): TGTGCCACCAGCAGGGGGGTACTAGCGGGAGGGGACACCGGGGAGCTGTTTTTT. It translates to CATSRGVLAGGDTGELFF. This chain uses TRBV15 with TRBJ2-2, with 13 bases identical to TRBD2. This CDR3 is 18 amino acids long. V shed 3 bases, J shed 3 bases, and the junction held 7 bases outside the gene matches. Germline V gives CDR1 LNHNV, CDR2 YYDKDF (reference sequence).

This clone was recorded a few times. V gene TRBV7-8 combines with J gene TRBJ1-4; D is ambiguous. CDR1 and CDR2 (germline): SGHVS, FQNEAQ. The CDR3 consists of 13 residues. Trimming stripped 2 bases from V and 8 bases from J, with 9 bases between. DNA of the CDR3: TGTGCCAGCAGCTTATCCTGGGCCGAAAAACTGTTTTTT. It translates to CASSLSWAEKLFF.

V gene TRBV7-2 combines with J gene TRBJ2-7; D is uncertain. The germline gives CDR1 SGHTA, CDR2 FQGNSA. V lost 7 bases to trimming and J lost 6 bases, with 16 bases between them. This CDR3 spans 13 amino acids. The CDR3 DNA is TGTGCCAGCACTCCGTCCTGGGCCGGCGAGCAGTACTTC. Translated, it gives CASTPSWAGEQYF.

The chain couples TRBV7-2 to TRBJ2-5; 8 bases match TRBD2. The length of the CDR3 is 15 residues. Looked up from germline, CDR1 is SGHTA and CDR2 is FQGNSA. The ends lost 6 bases at V and 7 bases at J; junction bases unmatched: 13. The CDR3: CASRPPQGLGGTQYF. CDR3 nucleotide sequence: TGTGCCAGCAGGCCTCCCCAGGGACTAGGCGGGACCCAGTACTTC.

The table lists this clone with many counts. V is TRBV5-1 and J is TRBJ2-2; D is unresolved. Germline CDR1 reads SGHRS; CDR2 reads YFSETQ. The CDR3 is 15 residues long. The germline V and J ends were trimmed by 1 base and 5 bases, with 12 bases remaining between them. The CDR3 nucleotides read TGCGCCAGCAGCTTGTCGCGGATCACAACCGGGGAGCTGTTTTTT. Protein product: CASSLSRITTGELFF. The complete variable domain, with remaining parts taken from reference TRBV5-1 and TRBJ2-2, reads KAGVTQTPRYLIKTRGQQVTLSCSPISGHRSVSWYQQTPGQGLQFLFEYFSETQRNKGNFPGRFSGRQFSNSRSEMNVSTLELGDSALYLCASSLSRITTGELFFGEGSRLTVL.

The V gene is TRBV9, the J gene TRBJ1-3, with TRBD1 matching over 9 bases. V lost 0 bases to trimming and J lost 2 bases; unmatched junction nucleotides: 3. Germline lookup yields CDR1 SGDLS and CDR2 YYNGEE. The length of the CDR3 is 16 residues. The CDR3 reads CASSVAGDRAGNTIYF. The CDR3 coding sequence is TGTGCCAGCAGCGTAGCCGGGGACAGGGCTGGAAACACCATATATTTT.

J is TRBJ2-1 and V is TRBV11-2; the D is unclear. The ends were cut back, 5 bases at V and 2 bases at J, with 13 bases in the middle. The CDR3 length is 15 residues. Looked up from germline, CDR1 is SGHAT and CDR2 is FQNNGV. The CDR3 is CASSLRRSAYNEQFF. CDR3 bases: TGTGCCAGCAGCCTAAGGCGGAGCGCCTACAATGAGCAGTTCTTC.

The chain employs TRBV5-1 and TRBJ2-7, with 8 bases fitting TRBD1. CDR3 length equals 14 residues. CDR1 and CDR2 (germline): SGHRS, YFSETQ. Trimming cost V 5 bases and J 1 base; bases outside gene matches: 5. The CDR3 sequence is CASSTGTGSYEQYF. The DNA of the CDR3 is TGCGCCAGCAGTACAGGGACAGGTTCCTACGAGCAGTACTTC.

The rearrangement links TRBV6-6 to TRBJ2-7; perhaps TRBD1 as D (7 bases). V was cut by 8 bases and J by 0 bases, with 14 bases left in between. The germline V gene has CDR1 MNHNY and CDR2 SVGAGI (reference sequence). The CDR3 runs 14 residues. CDR3 in amino acids: CASGGGPPSYEQYF. Written as DNA, the CDR3 is TGTGCCAGCGGAGGGGGCCCCCCCTCCTACGAGCAGTACTTC.

The J gene is TRBJ2-7, the V gene TRBV11-2; maybe TRBD2 (5 bases). CDR3 length: 14 residues. V lost 5 bases and J 6 bases, leaving 17 bases between the germline ends. Per germline, CDR1 SGHAT and CDR2 FQNNGV. The CDR3 loop is CASSVRDRPPEQYF. The CDR3 region has the DNA TGTGCCAGCAGCGTCCGGGATCGTCCCCCCGAGCAGTACTTC.

J is TRBJ2-5 and V is TRBV5-1; D possibly corresponds to TRBD1 (5 bases). Between the trimmed V and J ends, which lost 0 bases and 9 bases, there was a span of 15 bases. Germline V gives CDR1 SGHRS, CDR2 YFSETQ. This CDR3 has 14 residues. The CDR3 is CASSLGGWEGAQYF. The CDR3 coding sequence is TGCGCCAGCAGCTTGGGCGGCTGGGAAGGGGCCCAGTACTTC.

The chain employs TRBV5-6 and TRBJ1-4, with 7 bases identical to TRBD1. The germline gives CDR1 SGHDT, CDR2 YYEEEE. The CDR3 contains 17 residues. V was pared by 4 bases and J by 1 base, with 10 bases of the junction left unmatched. The CDR3 here is CASSRTGQYLTNEKLFF. DNA for the CDR3: TGTGCCAGCAGCCGCACGGGACAGTACCTAACTAATGAAAAACTGTTTTTT. The full variable domain, completed using reference TRBV5-6 and TRBJ1-4, is DAGVTQSPTHLIKTRGQQVTLRCSPKSGHDTVSWYQQALGQGPQFIFQYYEEEERQRGNFPDRFSGHQFPNYSSELNVNALLLGDSALYLCASSRTGQYLTNEKLFFGSGTQLSVL.

This clone was observed a few times. This chain uses TRBV5-1 with TRBJ2-7, with D tentatively TRBD2 (5 bases). Germline V lookup: CDR1 SGHRS, CDR2 YFSETQ. Deletions cut 5 bases from V and 1 base from J, with 13 bases between. This CDR3 has 14 residues. CDR3: CASSQTGVSYEQYF. The CDR3 coding sequence is TGCGCCAGCAGTCAGACCGGGGTATCCTACGAGCAGTACTTC.

V is TRBV9 and J is TRBJ2-1; D uncertain. This CDR3 comprises 16 residues. With 2 bases removed from V and 1 base from J, the gap between germline ends came to 13 bases. In germline, CDR1 is SGDLS, CDR2 YYNGEE. CDR3 region: CASSVEGSLSYNEQFF. CDR3 nucleotide sequence: TGTGCCAGCAGCGTTGAAGGGTCCCTATCCTACAATGAGCAGTTCTTC. The full variable domain, in which reference TRBV9 and TRBJ2-1 provide the parts outside the CDR3, is DSGVTQTPKHLITATGQRVTLRCSPRSGDLSVYWYQQSLDQGLQFLIQYYNGEERAKGNILERFSAQQFPDLHSELNLSSLELGDSALYFCASSVEGSLSYNEQFFGPGTRLTVL.

The chain carries TRBV6-5 and TRBJ1-3; the D is unclear. V lost 4 bases, J lost 0 bases, and 7 bases lay in between. CDR3 length: 14 residues. Germline V gene lookup returns CDR1 MNHEY and CDR2 SVGAGI. DNA of the CDR3: TGTGCCAGCAGTTTGGGGTTCTCTGGAAACACCATATATTTT. It is translated as CASSLGFSGNTIYF.

V is TRBV28 and J is TRBJ2-1, with D tentatively TRBD2 (6 bases). Trimming removed 4 bases at V and 9 bases at J, with 19 bases between. Germline V gene lookup returns CDR1 MDHEN and CDR2 SYDVKM. This CDR3 has 15 residues. The CDR3 here is CASSSLPGLEIEQFF. CDR3 nucleotides: TGTGCCAGCAGTTCACTCCCGGGACTTGAAATTGAGCAGTTCTTC.

This chain joins TRBV29-1 and TRBJ2-2; TRBD2 matches 10 bases. The CDR3 runs 17 residues. J lost 5 bases, V lost 0 bases, and 9 bases had no gene match. Germline-derived CDR1 and CDR2 are SQVTM and ANQGSEA. The chain's CDR3 is CSVEEVSSGSRTGELFF. The CDR3 coding sequence is TGCAGCGTTGAAGAGGTGTCTAGCGGGAGTAGGACCGGGGAGCTGTTTTTT.

The chain combines TRBV19 with TRBJ2-7, with a tentative D call TRBD2 (5 bases). With 8 bases removed from V and 3 bases from J, the gap between germline ends came to 8 bases. Germline values: CDR1 LNHDA, CDR2 SQIVND (reference sequence). This CDR3 contains 11 residues. The CDR3 nucleotides read TGTGCCAGTCGAGGGTACTACGAGCAGTACTTC. Its translation is CASRGYYEQYF. Using reference TRBV19 and TRBJ2-7 for the parts outside the CDR3, the full variable domain is DGGITQSPKYLFRKEGQNVTLSCEQNLNHDAMYWYRQDPGQGLRLIYYSQIVNDFQKGDIAEGYSVSREKKESFPLTVTSAQKNPTAFYLCASRGYYEQYFGPGTRLTVT.

This sequence joins TRBV9 and TRBJ2-3; 8 nucleotides align to TRBD1. This CDR3 has 16 amino acids. Germline values: CDR1 SGDLS, CDR2 YYNGEE. After removal of 0 bases from V and 1 base from J, the junction contained 4 bases not matched to a gene. As DNA, the CDR3 is TGTGCCAGCAGCGTAGAGGCAGGGGGCGGCACAGATACGCAGTATTTT. This codes for CASSVEAGGGTDTQYF.

This chain connects TRBV25-1 to TRBJ2-7; a weak D match, TRBD1 (6 bases). V lost 10 bases to trimming and J lost 3 bases, with 16 bases between them. The germline V gene has CDR1 MGHDK and CDR2 SYGVNS. The CDR3 contains 13 residues. This CDR3 reads CATTGYLIYEQYF. The DNA of the CDR3 is TGTGCCACAACAGGGTACCTTATCTACGAGCAGTACTTC.

This chain links TRBV5-1 with TRBJ2-3; D uncertain. The ends were cut back, 4 bases at V and 6 bases at J, with 15 bases in the middle. The CDR3 sequence is 14 residues long. The germline gives CDR1 SGHRS, CDR2 YFSETQ. This CDR3 reads CASSRDTGTDTQYF. CDR3 nucleotide sequence: TGCGCCAGCAGCCGCGACACGGGTACTGATACGCAGTATTTT.

This chain links TRBV6-1 with TRBJ1-1, with unresolved D. The CDR3 covers 13 residues. V was pared by 5 bases and J by 0 bases, with 7 bases between. Germline loops: CDR1 MNHNS, CDR2 SASEGT. The CDR3, as DNA: TGTGCCAGCAGTAGAGGAGTGAACACTGAAGCTTTCTTT. It specifies CASSRGVNTEAFF.

J is TRBJ1-4 and V is TRBV30; D uncertain. CDR1 is GTSNPN, CDR2 SVGIG, per germline (reference sequence). Between the trimmed V and J ends, which lost 2 bases and 8 bases, there was a span of 3 bases. CDR3 length: 10 amino acids. This chain's CDR3 is CAWSKEKLFF. CDR3 in DNA: TGTGCCTGGAGTAAAGAAAAACTGTTTTTT. Drawing the rest from reference TRBV30 and TRBJ1-4, the complete variable domain is SQTIHQWPATLVQPVGSPLSLECTVEGTSNPNLYWYRQAAGRGLQLLFYSVGIGQISSEVPQNLSASRPQDRQFILSSKKLLLSDSGFYLCAWSKEKLFFGSGTQLSVL.